These 7 T cell receptor beta chains were sequenced from one sample in a study of cytomegalovirus exposure and HLA in healthy donors. 60 Vbeta and 13 Jbeta primers were used in PCR. Sequencing used immunoSEQ multiplex PCR; TCRdb keeps in-frame clones, though not all of them. Of 87,000 or so clones detected, 6.5% to 8% appear once; the ten largest clones hold about 2.5%. Material for sequencing was PBMCs. The receptors stem from a man aged 50 to 59 in good health and CMV-seronegative.

The chain has TRBV10-1 and TRBJ2-5; maybe TRBD2 (6 bases). The CDR3 covers 14 residues. Trimming pared 0 bases from V and 5 bases from J, leaving 10 bases between. Looked up from germline, CDR1 is WNHNN and CDR2 is SYGVQD (reference sequence). This chain's CDR3 is CASSESGGDETQYF. As DNA, the CDR3 is TGCGCCAGCAGTGAGTCCGGAGGGGATGAGACCCAGTACTTC.

The rearrangement joins TRBV7-9 to TRBJ1-2; D is undetermined. Germline V gene lookup returns CDR1 SEHNR and CDR2 FQNEAQ (reference sequence). The CDR3 has 13 amino acids. Trimming took off 2 bases at V and 8 bases at J, with 12 bases between the two ends. The CDR3: CASSLLGETGYTF. The CDR3 coding sequence is TGTGCCAGCAGCTTACTGGGCGAGACCGGCTACACCTTC.

In its sample, this clone was seen a few times. The rearrangement uses TRBV5-1 and TRBJ1-5; a possible D gene is TRBD1 (5 bases). Germline V CDR1 and CDR2: SGHRS, YFSETQ. The CDR3 has 14 amino acids. The germline V and J ends were trimmed by 4 bases and 3 bases, with 11 bases remaining between them. CDR3 sequence (DNA): TGCGCCAGCAGCGAAGGACAATTCAATCAGCCCCAGCATTTT. This encodes CASSEGQFNQPQHF.

This clone showed up many times. This sequence joins TRBV6-1 and TRBJ2-6; maybe TRBD1 (6 bases). Germline V gene data show CDR1 as MNHNS and CDR2 as SASEGT. V dropped 6 bases and J dropped 1 base, with 10 bases sitting between them. The CDR3 is 15 residues long. The CDR3 sequence: CASSTQGSGANVLTF. DNA of the CDR3: TGTGCCAGCAGCACCCAGGGGTCTGGGGCCAACGTCCTGACTTTC.

This clone occurred a few times. The chain employs TRBV5-1 and TRBJ2-1; maybe TRBD2 (6 bases). Germline V gene data show CDR1 as SGHRS and CDR2 as YFSETQ. The CDR3 is 14 amino acids. V lost 4 bases to trimming and J lost 9 bases, with 17 bases between them. CDR3 sequence (DNA): TGCGCCAGCAGCCCCCCGCGCGGGGCGGCTGAGCAGTTCTTC. It codes for CASSPPRGAAEQFF.

This clone has a handful of counts. The chain uses TRBV7-2 and TRBJ1-1; D possibly corresponds to TRBD1 (6 bases). Deletions cut 1 base from V and 1 base from J, with 13 bases between. CDR1 SGHTA and CDR2 FQGNSA come from the germline V gene. The CDR3 has 16 residues. CDR3 sequence: CASSLVGGLRNTEAFF. CDR3 in DNA: TGTGCCAGCAGCTTAGTAGGGGGACTAAGGAACACTGAAGCTTTCTTT.

The CDR3 DNA is TGTGCCAGCAGCTTCTGGCAGGGGGACACAGATACGCAGTATTTT. Translation: CASSFWQGDTDTQYF. V and J are TRBV5-6 and TRBJ2-3; 7 nucleotides line up with TRBD1. The length of the CDR3 is 15 residues. The ends lost 2 bases at V and 2 bases at J; junction bases unmatched: 5. Germline-derived CDR1 and CDR2 are SGHDT and YYEEEE. The whole variable domain, filled in from reference TRBV5-6 and TRBJ2-3, reads DAGVTQSPTHLIKTRGQQVTLRCSPKSGHDTVSWYQQALGQGPQFIFQYYEEEERQRGNFPDRFSGHQFPNYSSELNVNALLLGDSALYLCASSFWQGDTDTQYFGPGTRLTVL.